What follows are 21 T cell receptor beta chains derived from one specimen sequenced in a study of regulatory T cells in long-lasting Graves disease. This sample's time point: newly diagnosed GD, antithyroid drugs for less than 3 months. Extracted RNA from PBMCs served as the source of the TCR library. Construction of TCR beta libraries relied on iRepertoire HTBI primers and on Arm-PCR targeting CDR3 regions. TCRdb passed the multiplex PCR reads through MiXCR, listing each CDR3 protein once. The sample has fewer than 550,000 distinct CDR3 sequences, roughly 15% seen once. These records were also assigned to another study, of T cells in Graves' hyperthyroidism and ophthalmopathy.

This material consisted of peripheral blood mononuclear cells (PBMCs), taken at new diagnosis, from a patient treated with antithyroid drugs. The source is a woman under 30 with Graves disease.

The chain recombines TRBV10-3 with TRBJ2-7; 8 bases fit TRBD2. V lost 10 bases, J lost 5 bases, and 4 bases stayed unmatched. Germline CDR1 is ENHRY and CDR2 is SYGVKD. The CDR3 is made up of 11 amino acids. The CDR3 nucleotides read TGTGCCACCGGGACTAGGGACGAGCAGTACTTC. It is translated as CATGTRDEQYF.

This clonotype was recorded many times. V is TRBV28 and J is TRBJ2-5, with D hard to call. The V end was cut by 6 bases, the J end by 4 bases, with 15 bases between. From germline, CDR1 is MDHEN and CDR2 SYDVKM. The CDR3 covers 14 residues. CDR3 sequence: CASSPSELRETQYF. The DNA for the CDR3 is TGTGCCAGCAGCCCCAGCGAGCTTCGAGAGACCCAGTACTTC.

About this clonotype: Just one base apart from a much larger clone, this may be a read error. J is TRBJ1-1 and V is TRBV2; D gene unclear. Germline assignment: CDR1 SNHLY and CDR2 FYNNEI. The V end lost 6 bases, the J end lost 3 bases, and 14 bases lay between the germline ends. The CDR3 sequence is 14 residues long. CDR3 residues: CASSQSGPHTEAFF. The DNA of the CDR3 is TGTGCCAGCAGCCAGAGTGGCCCCCACACTGAAGCTTTCTTT.

This clonotype was counted at least ten times. The rearrangement uses TRBV29-1 and TRBJ2-1; D may be TRBD1 (5 bases). Germline CDR1 reads SQVTM; CDR2 reads ANQGSEA. The CDR3 is 16 residues long. The V end was cut by 4 bases, the J end by 5 bases, with 21 bases between. The CDR3 bases are TGCAGCGTTGTCCCCAGCGTCTCCCAGGGCAACAATGAGCAGTTCTTC. This sequence encodes CSVVPSVSQGNNEQFF.

This clonotype was seen once. Its ends do not fully match the called genes, so a read error is possible. The chain employs TRBV28 and TRBJ2-1; the match to TRBD1 covers 9 bases. The germline V gene has CDR1 MDHEN and CDR2 SYDVKM. This CDR3 has 15 amino acids. The CDR3 bases are TGTGCCAGCAGTCTACAGGGGGCAGGGTACAATGAGCAGTCCTTC. This translates into CASSLQGAGYNEQSF.

This rearrangement joins TRBV6-1 to TRBJ2-2; D might be TRBD2 (6 bases). V lost 6 bases and J 3 bases, leaving 17 bases between the germline ends. The CDR3 sequence is 16 residues long. CDR1 MNHNS and CDR2 SASEGT come from the germline V gene. CDR3 residues: CASSKPTSSYTGELFF. The CDR3 DNA is TGTGCCAGCAGCAAGCCCACTAGCAGCTACACCGGGGAGCTGTTTTTT.

This clonotype was seen ten or more times. The genes are TRBV27 and TRBJ1-1; no definite D call. CDR3 length: 16 amino acids. V lost 2 bases to trimming and J lost 3 bases, with 16 bases between them. Per the germline V gene, CDR1 is MNHEY and CDR2 is SMNVEV (reference sequence). CDR3 nucleotide sequence: TGTGCCAGCAGTTTAAATGGTGGGCAGACCTACACTGAAGCTTTCTTT. The encoded protein is CASSLNGGQTYTEAFF.

This chain uses TRBV7-3 with TRBJ2-1, with 11 bases matching TRBD1. The germline V gene has CDR1 SGHTA and CDR2 FQGTGA. V gave up 0 bases and J gave up 7 bases; unmatched junction bases: 8. This CDR3 contains 17 residues. The CDR3 loop reads CASSLTGTGGGLNEQFF. The DNA for the CDR3 is TGTGCCAGCAGCTTAACCGGGACAGGGGGAGGACTTAATGAGCAGTTCTTC.

This clonotype has a handful of counts. J is TRBJ2-7 and V is TRBV9; 12 positions match TRBD1. The CDR3 contains 16 residues. Germline V gene sequence: CDR1 SGDLS, CDR2 YYNGEE. J lost 7 bases, V lost 0 bases, and 8 bases had no gene match. The CDR3 loop is CASSVALGTGGAEQYF. CDR3 bases: TGTGCCAGCAGCGTAGCCCTCGGGACAGGGGGCGCAGAGCAGTACTTC.

A note on this clonotype: A much larger clone is a single base away; this may be a read error. The V gene is TRBV28, the J gene TRBJ1-5; D gene unclear. The length of the CDR3 is 17 residues. Germline V gene data show CDR1 as MDHEN and CDR2 as SYDVKM. V was trimmed by 5 bases and J by 2 bases, leaving 19 bases between them. The CDR3 reads CASSPLRSSYGNQPQHF. The CDR3 DNA is TGTGCCAGCAGTCCACTGAGGAGCAGTTATGGCAATCAGCCCCAGCATTTT.

In this sample, this clonotype turned up many times. The V call is TRBV27, the J call TRBJ2-5; 9 bases line up with TRBD1. CDR3 length: 19 amino acids. The germline V gene encodes CDR1 MNHEY and CDR2 SMNVEV (reference sequence). V was pared by 5 bases and J by 4 bases, with 20 bases of the junction left unmatched. CDR3 residues: CASSTNVQGARGLGETQYF. The DNA of the CDR3 is TGTGCCAGCAGTACAAACGTACAGGGGGCCCGGGGCCTAGGAGAGACCCAGTACTTC.

The V and J genes are TRBV7-2 and TRBJ2-1, with D possibly being TRBD2 (6 bases). V lost 3 bases to trimming and J lost 5 bases, with 17 bases between them. The CDR3 consists of 16 residues. Germline V gene lookup returns CDR1 SGHTA and CDR2 FQGNSA. CDR3 in amino acids: CASSLSSVGRHNEQFF. The CDR3 DNA reads TGTGCCAGCAGCTTGTCCTCTGTCGGGAGACACAATGAGCAGTTCTTC.

This clonotype has a count of ten or more. V usage is TRBV28 and J usage is TRBJ2-5, with D perhaps TRBD1 (5 bases). V was pared by 5 bases and J by 2 bases, with 12 bases between. CDR3 length equals 14 residues. The germline gives CDR1 MDHEN, CDR2 SYDVKM. For the CDR3, the DNA is TGTGCCAGCAGTGATGACAGCCTACAAGAGACCCAGTACTTC. Translating it yields CASSDDSLQETQYF.

In this sample, this clonotype turned up many times. The chain couples TRBV5-1 to TRBJ2-2; D ambiguous. Trimming took 4 bases from V and 6 from J, leaving 10 bases between them. This CDR3 is 13 amino acids long. CDR1 is SGHRS and CDR2 is YFSETQ in the germline V gene. CDR3 region: CASSGIGSGELFF. The CDR3 region has the DNA TGCGCCAGCAGCGGGATTGGGTCCGGGGAGCTGTTTTTT. Supplemented by reference TRBV5-1 and TRBJ2-2, the full variable domain reads KAGVTQTPRYLIKTRGQQVTLSCSPISGHRSVSWYQQTPGQGLQFLFEYFSETQRNKGNFPGRFSGRQFSNSRSEMNVSTLELGDSALYLCASSGIGSGELFFGEGSRLTVL.

As for this clonotype: A read error is possible here, since a much larger clone lies one base away. The CDR3, as DNA: TGTGCCAGCAGACCGGGCACAGATACGCAGTATTTT. Translated: CASRPGTDTQYF. The V gene is TRBV6-1, the J gene TRBJ2-3; D not certain. CDR1 and CDR2 from the germline V gene are MNHNS and SASEGT. Trimming cost V 6 bases and J 1 base, with 5 bases left between them. CDR3 length: 12 amino acids.

The chain couples TRBV28 to TRBJ1-3; 9 positions agree with TRBD1. Germline CDR1 reads MDHEN; CDR2 reads SYDVKM. CDR3 size: 13 residues. Trimming took 4 bases from V and 16 from J; bases not matched to a gene: 11. The CDR3 nucleotides read TGTGCCAGCAGTTGGACAGGGGCCGAGGGAGGGTATTTT. It translates to CASSWTGAEGGYF. The entire variable domain, with the rest obtained from reference TRBV28 and TRBJ1-3, is as follows: DVKVTQSSRYLVKRTGEKVFLECVQDMDHENMFWYRQDPGLGLRLIYFSYDVKMKEKGDIPEGYSVSREKKERFSLILESASTNQTSMYLCASSWTGAEGGYFGEGSWLTVV.

This clonotype was counted many times. The gene calls are TRBV12-3 or TRBV12-4 and TRBJ2-7, with 12 bases fitting TRBD2. V was pared by 4 bases and J by 4 bases, with 2 bases of the junction left unmatched. This CDR3 is built from 14 residues. CDR3 protein: CASSYGLAGYEQYF. The CDR3 DNA sequence: TGTGCCAGCAGTTACGGACTAGCGGGATACGAGCAGTACTTC.

The V and J genes are TRBV6-4 and TRBJ1-2, with TRBD1 as a possible D gene (6 bases). The germline CDR1 and CDR2 sequences are MRHNA and SNTAGT. Trimming removed 5 bases at V and 4 bases at J, with 11 bases between. The CDR3 runs to 13 residues. The CDR3 DNA follows: TGTGCCAGCAGTCCCGGGACATCCTATGGCTACACCTTC. It encodes CASSPGTSYGYTF.

This clonotype was found a few times. The J gene is TRBJ1-1, the V gene TRBV14; no definite D call. The CDR3 is made up of 13 amino acids. The germline V and J ends were trimmed by 7 bases and 1 base, with 10 bases remaining between them. Germline loops: CDR1 SGHDN, CDR2 FVKESK. The chain's CDR3 is CASTEQRNTEAFF. The CDR3 bases are TGTGCCAGCACGGAACAGCGGAACACTGAAGCTTTCTTT.

This clonotype has at least ten counts. The V gene is TRBV6-1, the J gene TRBJ2-2; D may match TRBD1 or TRBD2 (5 bases each). Germline lookup yields CDR1 MNHNS and CDR2 SASEGT. Trimming took 2 bases from V and 0 from J, leaving 16 bases between them. There are 18 residues in the CDR3. CDR3 in amino acids: CASSELGVGFSNTGELFF. The CDR3 coding sequence is TGTGCCAGCAGTGAATTGGGGGTAGGGTTTTCGAACACCGGGGAGCTGTTTTTT.

This clonotype was observed a handful of times. Possible read error: a much larger clone is one base away. V is TRBV3-1 and J is TRBJ1-2; D uncertain. Deletions cut 1 base from V and 4 bases from J, with 7 bases between. Looked up from germline, CDR1 is LGHDT and CDR2 is YNNKEL (reference sequence). The CDR3 has 13 amino acids. CDR3 amino acids: CASSQGNPYGYTF. In DNA form, the CDR3 reads TGTGCCAGCAGCCAAGGGAATCCCTATGGCTACACCTTC. The variable domain in full, completed from reference TRBV3-1 and TRBJ1-2, reads DTAVSQTPKYLVTQMGNDKSIKCEQNLGHDTMYWYKQDSKKFLKIMFSYNNKELIINETVPNRFSPKSPDKAHLNLHINSLELGDSAVYFCASSQGNPYGYTFGSGTRLTVV.